The entry below describes one T cell receptor (beta chain). Time point here: healthy volunteer bleed at 2 weeks. It was unfractionated whole blood from which total RNA was extracted. TCRdb re-derived calls from the RACE reads in MiXCR, one entry per CDR3 protein. The data show roughly 130,000 distinct CDR3 sequences, with 9% to 10% seen just once and 1.5% to 2% held by the top ten. This specimen belongs to a study of human T cells and chemical hapten exposure. The CDR3 is 15 amino acids. V lost 6 bases to trimming and J lost 6 bases; unmatched junction nucleotides: 9. Germline V gene lookup returns CDR1 LGHNT and CDR2 FRNRAP.

This TCR derives from a male donor in good health. Some clones in this sample may be carry-over from other donors' samples. The chain combines TRBV12-5 with TRBJ2-1; 9 bases match TRBD1. The sequenced material came from whole blood. In DNA, the CDR3 is TGTGCTAGTGGGCATCCGGGACAGGGCTTCAATGAGCAGTTCTTC. Protein product: CASGHPGQGFNEQFF. Variable domain in full (rest from reference TRBV12-5 and TRBJ2-1): DARVTQTPRHKVTEMGQEVTMRCQPILGHNTVFWYRQTMMQGLELLAYFRNRAPLDDSGMPKDRFSAEMPDATLATLKIQPSEPRDSAVYFCASGHPGQGFNEQFFGPGTRLTVL.